This is a list of T cell receptor beta chains from one sample in a study of T cell responses to AZD1222 COVID-19 vaccine. The method was immunoSEQ multiplex PCR; TCRdb's version includes in-frame clones alone and lacks a portion of them. The table records some 180,000 clones, about nine tenths of them present only once. Specimen: peripheral blood, collected 28 days after the second AZD1222 dose. All receptors derive from an adult who received the AZD1222 COVID-19 vaccine. The CDR3 runs from the conserved cysteine through the conserved F or W. The D gene is left open where the match is weak. Expanded clones get a size class; other rows say once, few or many, or leave the size out.

-,TRBD1,TRBV11-2,TRBJ1-5,TGTGCCAGCAGCAAGTCAGGGGGCCCGTCTCAGCCCCAGCATTTT,CASSKSGGPSQPQHF
-,-,TRBV10-3,TRBJ1-1,TGTGCCATCACTAGGGAAAACGAAGCTTTCTTT,CAITRENEAFF
-,-,TRBV15,TRBJ2-7,TGTGCCACCAGCAGAGATCAAGGACAGTTCTACGAGCAGTACTTC,CATSRDQGQFYEQYF
-,-,TRBV19,TRBJ2-5,TGTGCCAGTAGTATAGGGGTACGGGTTAGCGTGGAGACCCAGTACTTC,CASSIGVRVSVETQYF
-,-,TRBV5-4,TRBJ1-2,TGTGCCAGCAGGGATATTCGGACAGCCGCAAACTATGGCTACACCTTC,CASRDIRTAANYGYTF
-,-,TRBV15,TRBJ2-3,TGTGCCACCAGCAGTGACGAAGCGGACAGCACAGATACGCAGTATTTT,CATSSDEADSTDTQYF
-,-,TRBV27,TRBJ2-3,TGTGCCAGCAGTACCCGAGGAGGAGGGGCGCATAGGACAGATACGCAGTATTTT,CASSTRGGGAHRTDTQYF
once,TRBD2,TRBV5-4,TRBJ2-1,TGTGCCAGCAGCTTAGCGGGAGACACCTACAATGAGCAGTTCTTC,CASSLAGDTYNEQFF
-,TRBD1,TRBV4-1,TRBJ1-2,TGCGCCAGCAGCCAGTCGCCAGGGGGTGGCTACACCTTC,CASSQSPGGGYTF
few,TRBD1,TRBV5-1,TRBJ1-1,TGCGCCAGCAGAGACCCGGGACAGGGGGACACTGAAGCTTTCTTT,CASRDPGQGDTEAFF
-,-,TRBV27,TRBJ1-6,TGTGCCAGCAATTTTGGGACTAATTCACCCCTCCACTTT,CASNFGTNSPLHF
-,-,TRBV28,TRBJ1-5,TGTGCCAGCAACTCGGGTGACAGGCAACAGCCCCAGCATTTT,CASNSGDRQQPQHF
few,TRBD1,TRBV28,TRBJ1-5,TGTGCCAGCAGCTCCGGACAGGGCTCCAATCAGCCCCAGCATTTT,CASSSGQGSNQPQHF
-,TRBD1,TRBV5-4,TRBJ2-5,TGTGCCAGCAGTGACATTCTGCTGGGACAGGGGGTAGAGACCCAGTACTTC,CASSDILLGQGVETQYF
-,-,TRBV5-5,TRBJ1-2,TGTGCCAGCAGCTTGGGGAATACAGGGCCAAGCTATGGCTACACCTTC,CASSLGNTGPSYGYTF
-,-,TRBV7-2,TRBJ1-2,TGTGCCAGCAGCTTAGAGCAGAGATATGGCTACACCTTC,CASSLEQRYGYTF
few,-,TRBV4-1,TRBJ1-4,TGCGCCAGCAGCCCCCGGGCGATTTGGCAGGGGACTGCAACTAATGAAAAACTGTTTTTT,CASSPRAIWQGTATNEKLFF
-,-,TRBV7-3,TRBJ2-3,TGTGCCAGCAGCCTCCCAGGGGCAGATACGCAGTATTTT,CASSLPGADTQYF
-,TRBD1,TRBV28,TRBJ1-1,TGTGCCAGCAGTTTGAGGGACAGGGTTGCTTTCTTT,CASSLRDRVAFF
-,-,TRBV7-8,TRBJ1-4,TGTGCCAGCAACATAGGCAGGGTCGCGGAAAAACTGTTTTTT,CASNIGRVAEKLFF
once,-,TRBV3-1/TRBV3-2,TRBJ1-2,TGTGCCAGCAGCCAAGTACTGGGGGGGGACTATGGCTACACCTTC,CASSQVLGGDYGYTF
-,TRBD1,TRBV2,TRBJ1-1,TGTGCCAGCAGTTCTATGGGACAGGGCACTGAAGCTTTCTTT,CASSSMGQGTEAFF
-,-,TRBV18,TRBJ1-5,TGTGCCAGCTCTCCCGGGACACCCGCCGATAGCAATCAGCCCCAGCATTTT,CASSPGTPADSNQPQHF
-,TRBD1,TRBV3-1/TRBV3-2,TRBJ2-7,TGTGCCAGCAGCCGAGGGACAGCATCCTACGAGCAGTACTTC,CASSRGTASYEQYF
-,TRBD2,TRBV9,TRBJ2-1,TGTGCCAGCAGCGTAGAACTAGCGGGAGTCAATGAGCAGTTCTTC,CASSVELAGVNEQFF
once,-,TRBV19,TRBJ1-5,TGTGCCAGTAGTCCCCAGACAGTTAGCAATCAGCCCCAGCATTTT,CASSPQTVSNQPQHF
-,TRBD1,TRBV27,TRBJ2-7,TGTGCCAGCAGTTCACAGGGGGGAACCTACGAGCAGTACTTC,CASSSQGGTYEQYF
-,-,TRBV10-3,TRBJ2-5,TGTGCCATCGGGGACGGGAGTGATGAGACCCAGTACTTC,CAIGDGSDETQYF
-,TRBD2,TRBV11-2,TRBJ2-1,TGTGCCAGCAGTAGACTAGCGGGGCCATACAATGAGCAGTTCTTC,CASSRLAGPYNEQFF
once,TRBD2,TRBV11-2,TRBJ2-1,TGTGCCAGCAGCATGACTAGCGGGTTTAGCTTTTACAATGAGCAGTTCTTC,CASSMTSGFSFYNEQFF
once,-,TRBV27,TRBJ1-5,TGTGCCAGCAGTTTAACCAGAGGAGGCAATCAGCCCCAGCATTTT,CASSLTRGGNQPQHF
-,-,TRBV20-1,TRBJ1-4,TGCAGTGCTAGTACCCGCAATGAAAAACTGTTTTTT,CSASTRNEKLFF
-,TRBD1,TRBV5-8,TRBJ2-7,TGTGCCAGCAGCTTGCACAGGGGTTCCGACGAGCAGTACTTC,CASSLHRGSDEQYF
-,-,TRBV27,TRBJ2-1,TGTGCCAGCAGTCCAAACTACGCGAGCTCCTACAATGAGCAGTTCTTC,CASSPNYASSYNEQFF
once,-,TRBV12-3/TRBV12-4,TRBJ2-2,TGTGCCAGCAGTTTAGTCGGGACCGGGGAGCTGTTTTTT,CASSLVGTGELFF
-,TRBD1,TRBV5-1,TRBJ1-5,TGCGCCAGCAGCCCCGACAGGGGTGGCCAGCCCCAGCATTTT,CASSPDRGGQPQHF
-,-,TRBV4-3,TRBJ1-3,TGCGCCAGCAGCCAAGATCGCGGGGGAGGCAGTGGAAACACCATATATTTT,CASSQDRGGGSGNTIYF
-,-,TRBV7-9,TRBJ1-2,TGTGCCAGCAGCTTAGCTGGCACAGGCGAGTATGGCTACACCTTC,CASSLAGTGEYGYTF
-,-,TRBV3-1/TRBV3-2,TRBJ2-3,TGTGCCAGCAGCCCTCTAGCGTCTAGCACAGATACGCAGTATTTT,CASSPLASSTDTQYF
-,-,TRBV21-1,TRBJ1-2,TGTGCCAGCAGCAAAGGGGGCAGGGAGTGGGCTAACTATGGCTACACCTTC,CASSKGGREWANYGYTF
-,TRBD1,TRBV6-1,TRBJ2-1,TGTGCCAGCAGTGAGGTTCCGGGACAGGGCTACAATGAGCAGTTCTTC,CASSEVPGQGYNEQFF
-,TRBD1,TRBV19,TRBJ2-2,TGTGCCAGTGAAACAGGGGACGCGAACACCGGGGAGCTGTTTTTT,CASETGDANTGELFF
-,-,TRBV6-5,TRBJ2-2,TGTGCCAGTCGGACTTTCGCGAACACCGGGGAGCTGTTTTTT,CASRTFANTGELFF
-,TRBD2,TRBV7-9,TRBJ2-2,TGTGCCAGCAGCCTTCTAGCGGGAGGGCGCGGGGCCGGGGAGCTGTTTTTT,CASSLLAGGRGAGELFF
-,TRBD2,TRBV19,TRBJ2-7,TGTGCCAGTAGTATTCCCGGCGGGGGGAACCACGAGCAGTACTTC,CASSIPGGGNHEQYF
few,-,TRBV28,TRBJ2-7,TGTGCCAGCAGTCTGGGGACAAGCTACGAGCAGTACTTC,CASSLGTSYEQYF
-,-,TRBV10-3,TRBJ2-7,TGTGCCATCAGTGCACCAGGGTCCCGCGAGCAGTACTTC,CAISAPGSREQYF
-,-,TRBV3-1/TRBV3-2,TRBJ2-1,TGTGCCAGCAGGGGCACTAGCTCCTACAATGAGCAGTTCTTC,CASRGTSSYNEQFF
-,TRBD1,TRBV3-1/TRBV3-2,TRBJ1-4,TGTGCCAGCAGCCAAGCTTCGACAGGGGCAGAAAAACTGTTTTTT,CASSQASTGAEKLFF
-,TRBD1,TRBV7-2,TRBJ1-1,TGTGCCAGCAGCCCTGCAACTAACAGGGGAGGTGAAGCTTTCTTT,CASSPATNRGGEAFF
-,-,TRBV19,TRBJ2-7,TGTGCCAGTAGTAAACAGGCAACCGGACTCGTTATCTACGAGCAGTACTTC,CASSKQATGLVIYEQYF
once,-,TRBV20-1,TRBJ2-7,TGCAGTGCTAGTATGGGGGTCCGGAGGGAGCAGTACTTC,CSASMGVRREQYF
-,TRBD1,TRBV11-3,TRBJ1-1,TGTGCCAGCAGCCTACAAGGACAGGAGAACACTGAAGCTTTCTTT,CASSLQGQENTEAFF
-,-,TRBV5-6,TRBJ1-5,TGTGCCAGCAGCTTGCGTCTCACTTCCAATCAGCCCCAGCATTTT,CASSLRLTSNQPQHF